Below are 18 T cell receptor beta chains sequenced from a single sample in a study of T cell responses to AZD1222 COVID-19 vaccine. Measured with immunoSEQ multiplex PCR; TCRdb has only the in-frame clones, and not every one. The sample lists tens of thousands of clones, roughly 84% occurring once. The sample in question was peripheral blood, obtained on day 0 of MenACWY control vaccination. The receptors originated from an adult in good health.

The chain links TRBV27 to TRBJ1-1, with 9 nucleotides matching TRBD1. The CDR3 extends over 20 amino acids. V dropped 5 bases and J dropped 5; count of bases not matched to a gene: 24. CDR1 is MNHEY, CDR2 SMNVEV, per germline (reference sequence). The CDR3 bases are TGTGCCAGCAGTAGCCTCCGCGCCGGGACAGGGATTATAAGGGGGACTGAAGCTTTCTTT. It yields the protein CASSSLRAGTGIIRGTEAFF.

V gene TRBV5-1 combines with J gene TRBJ1-2; 8 positions agree with TRBD1. Trimming removed 4 bases from V and 8 bases from J; junction bases left unmatched: 7. CDR3 length: 13 residues. Germline V CDR1 and CDR2: SGHRS, YFSETQ. DNA for the CDR3: TGCGCCAGCAGCAGTACGGGACAGGCGGGCTACACCTTC. This codes for CASSSTGQAGYTF.

V usage is TRBV5-1 and J usage is TRBJ1-2; 7 bases agree with TRBD1. This CDR3 comprises 14 residues. The germline V gene encodes CDR1 SGHRS and CDR2 YFSETQ. The V and J ends lost 4 bases and 2 bases, in that order; junction bases with no gene match: 5. CDR3 bases: TGCGCCAGCAGCCAAACAGGGGAGAACTATGGCTACACCTTC. Translating it yields CASSQTGENYGYTF.

This clone occurred a few times. V is TRBV6-4 and J is TRBJ2-1; 9 bases agree with TRBD2. This CDR3 is built from 15 residues. Trimming at V came to 3 bases and at J to 0 bases, leaving 0 bases not matched to a gene. Germline CDR1 MRHNA, CDR2 SNTAGT. The CDR3 coding sequence is TGTGCCAGCAGTGAAGCGGGAGGCTCCTACAATGAGCAGTTCTTC. It yields the protein CASSEAGGSYNEQFF.

The chain carries TRBV3-1 (or the pseudogene TRBV3-2) and TRBJ1-2, with no clear D. V lost 4 bases and J 7 bases, leaving 13 bases between the germline ends. The CDR3 runs 13 residues. Germline lookup yields CDR1 LGHDT and CDR2 YNNKEL (reference sequence). The CDR3 reads CASSPEGFGGYTF. CDR3 in DNA: TGTGCCAGCAGCCCTGAAGGGTTTGGTGGCTACACCTTC.

The chain recombines TRBV5-1 with TRBJ1-1; weak D call: TRBD1 (5 bases). The V and J ends lost 0 bases and 0 bases respectively, with 9 bases between them. The CDR3 is made up of 15 amino acids. The germline gives CDR1 SGHRS, CDR2 YFSETQ. The CDR3 loop reads CASSLVGGLNTEAFF. Here the CDR3 DNA reads TGCGCCAGCAGCTTGGTGGGGGGTTTGAACACTGAAGCTTTCTTT. The full variable domain, with the rest looked up from reference TRBV5-1 and TRBJ1-1, is KAGVTQTPRYLIKTRGQQVTLSCSPISGHRSVSWYQQTPGQGLQFLFEYFSETQRNKGNFPGRFSGRQFSNSRSEMNVSTLELGDSALYLCASSLVGGLNTEAFFGQGTRLTVV.

The V call is TRBV28, the J call TRBJ2-7; 11 bases match TRBD1. CDR1 is MDHEN and CDR2 is SYDVKM in the germline V gene. This CDR3 has 16 residues. Trimming cost V 5 bases and J 6 bases; bases outside gene matches: 12. The CDR3 nucleotides are TGTGCCAGCAGTCTTTGGGGGACAGGGGGAACTCGCGAGCAGTACTTC. Protein sequence: CASSLWGTGGTREQYF.

The V gene is TRBV6-5, the J gene TRBJ2-3; 9 bases match TRBD2. The CDR3 totals 15 residues. J lost 6 bases, V lost 2 bases, and 6 bases had no gene match. Germline V lookup: CDR1 MNHEY, CDR2 SVGAGI. CDR3 protein: CASSYEGGRVDTQYF. The CDR3 region has the DNA TGTGCCAGCAGTTACGAGGGCGGGAGGGTCGATACGCAGTATTTT.

The genes are TRBV12-3 or TRBV12-4 and TRBJ1-2; D remains unclear. V was shortened by 3 bases and J by 4 bases, with 9 bases between the two germline ends. This CDR3 comprises 13 residues. CDR3 nucleotide sequence: TGTGCCAGCAGTTTCGGGCGGATCTATGGCTACACCTTC. This codes for CASSFGRIYGYTF.

The chain employs TRBV27 and TRBJ1-5; a weak D match, TRBD1 (5 bases). Trimming took off 5 bases at V and 4 bases at J, with 15 bases between the two ends. CDR3 length: 15 amino acids. CDR1 and CDR2 (germline): MNHEY, SMNVEV (reference sequence). The CDR3 coding sequence is TGTGCCAGCAGTCCCGGAAGGGGTTCAAATCAGCCCCAGCATTTT. Translation gives CASSPGRGSNQPQHF.

CDR3 sequence: CASRRDPGRANEKLFF. For the CDR3, the DNA is TGTGCCAGCAGAAGGGATCCCGGGCGTGCTAATGAAAAACTGTTTTTT. The chain couples TRBV2 to TRBJ1-4, with D unclear. Trimming left V 6 bases short and J 3 bases short, with 17 bases between. This CDR3 spans 16 amino acids. Germline V CDR1 and CDR2: SNHLY, FYNNEI.

The V call is TRBV11-2, the J call TRBJ2-1, with TRBD2 as a possible D gene (7 bases). The V end was cut by 0 bases, the J end by 9 bases, with 21 bases between. This CDR3 has 17 amino acids. CDR1 SGHAT and CDR2 FQNNGV come from the germline V gene. CDR3 in DNA: TGTGCCAGCAGCTTAGAACCTCCGGGGGGCTTACAATGTGAGCAGTTCTTC. Translated: CASSLEPPGGLQCEQFF.

CDR3 sequence: CASSQRTVMNTEAFF. CDR3 coding DNA: TGCGCCAGCAGCCAACGGACAGTTATGAACACTGAAGCTTTCTTT. The chain combines TRBV5-1 with TRBJ1-1; tentatively, D is TRBD1 (6 bases). The CDR3 length is 15 residues. Germline V gives CDR1 SGHRS, CDR2 YFSETQ. The ends were cut back, 4 bases at V and 0 bases at J, with 13 bases in the middle.

The chain carries TRBV28 and TRBJ1-3, with D perhaps matching TRBD1 (6 bases). The germline V gene has CDR1 MDHEN and CDR2 SYDVKM. The length of the CDR3 is 18 residues. V was pared by 5 bases and J by 2 bases, with 22 bases between. The CDR3 spells CASSALGTGGSAGNTIYF. In nucleotides, the CDR3 is TGTGCCAGCAGTGCCTTAGGGACGGGGGGCTCGGCTGGAAACACCATATATTTT. The full variable domain, completed using reference TRBV28 and TRBJ1-3, is DVKVTQSSRYLVKRTGEKVFLECVQDMDHENMFWYRQDPGLGLRLIYFSYDVKMKEKGDIPEGYSVSREKKERFSLILESASTNQTSMYLCASSALGTGGSAGNTIYFGEGSWLTVV.

Concerning this clone itself: The junction departs from the called germline gene at one end, perhaps through a read error. This chain connects TRBV4-2 to TRBJ1-1, with D perhaps TRBD1 (6 bases). CDR3 length equals 13 residues. The germline gives CDR1 LGHNA, CDR2 YNFKEQ. The CDR3 region is CASNQGGHTEAFF. The CDR3 bases are TGTGCCAGCAACCAAGGGGGGCACACTGAAGCTTTCTTT.

This sequence joins TRBV6-5 and TRBJ2-1; TRBD1 is a possible D gene (6 bases). The CDR3 length is 13 residues. CDR1 and CDR2 (germline): MNHEY, SVGAGI. Trimming left V 6 bases short and J 10 bases short, with 16 bases between. CDR3 sequence (DNA): TGTGCCAGCAGCCAACAGGGCTTCGACGAGCAGTTCTTC. Encoded protein: CASSQQGFDEQFF.

The CDR3 spells CASRGQGDGEAFF. The CDR3 nucleotides read TGTGCCAGCAGAGGACAGGGCGACGGTGAAGCTTTCTTT. The chain uses TRBV25-1 and TRBJ1-1; 8 positions agree with TRBD1. Germline lookup yields CDR1 MGHDK and CDR2 SYGVNS. The trim removed 6 bases at V and 7 bases at J, leaving 7 bases unmatched. The CDR3 consists of 13 residues.

This chain joins TRBV2 and TRBJ1-1; D is ambiguous. The germline V gene encodes CDR1 SNHLY and CDR2 FYNNEI. CDR3 length equals 14 residues. V gave up 1 base and J gave up 5 bases, with 11 bases separating them. CDR3 sequence: CASSEELSATEAFF. In DNA, the CDR3 is TGTGCCAGCAGTGAAGAGCTTTCAGCGACTGAAGCTTTCTTT.